These 27 T cell receptor beta chains share one sample of origin, sequenced in a study of blood T cell repertoires in COVID-19. TCRdb's copy holds only in-frame clones and misses some; the assay was immunoSEQ multiplex PCR. The sample holds some 57,000 clones; nearly 90% are singletons and the top ten take more than 10%. The sample consisted of peripheral blood. The receptors originated from a man in his sixties with active COVID-19.

V and J are TRBV29-1 and TRBJ2-5; 8 bases match TRBD1. Germline CDR1 and CDR2: SQVTM and ANQGSEA. Trimming took 7 bases from V and 0 from J; bases not matched to a gene: 4. The length of the CDR3 is 13 residues. The CDR3 reads CSATGVDQETQYF. In nucleotides, the CDR3 is TGCAGCGCGACAGGGGTGGACCAAGAGACCCAGTACTTC.

V gene TRBV15 combines with J gene TRBJ1-5; D gene unclear. The CDR3 runs 14 residues. Between the trimmed V and J ends, which lost 0 bases and 11 bases, there was a span of 14 bases. The germline gives CDR1 LNHNV, CDR2 YYDKDF (reference sequence). CDR3 sequence reads: CATSRDSPLWAQHF. In DNA form, the CDR3 reads TGTGCCACCAGCAGAGATAGCCCCCTTTGGGCCCAGCATTTT. Based on the CDR3 plus reference TRBV15 and TRBJ1-5, the full variable domain is DAMVIQNPRYQVTQFGKPVTLSCSQTLNHNVMYWYQQKSSQAPKLLFHYYDKDFNNEADTPDNFQSRRPNTSFCFLDIRSPGLGDTAMYLCATSRDSPLWAQHFGDGTRLSIL.

The chain has TRBV19 and TRBJ2-7; D unresolved. V shed 3 bases and J shed 2 bases, with 8 bases lying between them. The germline V gene encodes CDR1 LNHDA and CDR2 SQIVND (reference sequence). This CDR3 has 13 amino acids. CDR3 nucleotide sequence: TGTGCCAGTAGTATTGAGCCGCCCTACGAGCAGTACTTC. This sequence encodes CASSIEPPYEQYF.

Note on this clone: Other DNA sequences in this sample translate to the same CDR3. The gene calls are TRBV3-1 (or the pseudogene TRBV3-2) and TRBJ1-1; D not certain. V lost 1 base and J 1 base, leaving 4 bases between the germline ends. There are 13 residues in the CDR3. CDR1 is LGHDT and CDR2 is YNNKEL in the germline V gene (reference sequence). The CDR3 sequence: CASSQAGNTEAFF. The CDR3 region has the DNA TGTGCCAGCAGCCAAGCAGGGAACACTGAAGCTTTCTTT.

This chain uses TRBV3-1 (or the pseudogene TRBV3-2) with TRBJ1-1; D call uncertain. Germline values: CDR1 LGHDT, CDR2 YNNKEL (reference sequence). V was shortened by 1 base and J by 1 base, with 4 bases between the two germline ends. The CDR3 loop spans 13 amino acids. The CDR3 spells CASSQGPNTEAFF. Written as DNA, the CDR3 is TGTGCCAGCAGCCAAGGGCCGAACACTGAAGCTTTCTTT.

The chain combines TRBV30 with TRBJ2-7; D perhaps matches TRBD1 (5 bases). The CDR3 runs to 12 residues. The germline V gene encodes CDR1 GTSNPN and CDR2 SVGIG (reference sequence). V was trimmed by 4 bases and J by 3 bases, leaving 10 bases between them. CDR3 protein: CAWIPGIYEQYF. CDR3 in DNA: TGTGCCTGGATTCCAGGGATCTACGAGCAGTACTTC.

The CDR3 is CASSVPVTGLSTDTQYF. The CDR3 DNA is TGCGCCAGCAGTGTCCCCGTAACAGGTCTTAGCACAGATACGCAGTATTTT. This chain joins TRBV10-2 and TRBJ2-3; possible D gene TRBD1, 5 bases. The CDR3 runs 17 residues. Germline V lookup: CDR1 WSHSY, CDR2 SAAADI. With 4 bases removed from V and 0 bases from J, the gap between germline ends came to 17 bases.

The genes are TRBV11-3 and TRBJ2-2; D possibly corresponds to TRBD2 (7 bases). Between the trimmed V and J ends, which lost 3 bases and 1 base, there was a span of 12 bases. Germline V gene lookup returns CDR1 SGHNT and CDR2 YENEEA. The CDR3 is 16 residues long. The CDR3 coding sequence is TGTGCCAGCAGCTTTGGCGGGGGCCTGAACACCGGGGAGCTGTTTTTT. As protein: CASSFGGGLNTGELFF.

This chain joins TRBV7-8 and TRBJ1-1; 9 bases are shared with TRBD1. Germline CDR1 and CDR2: SGHVS and FQNEAQ. Trimming at V came to 5 bases and at J to 0 bases, leaving 7 bases not matched to a gene. The CDR3 totals 16 residues. CDR3 loop: CASSPQGTGLNTEAFF. The CDR3 DNA sequence: TGTGCCAGCAGCCCACAGGGGACAGGGCTGAACACTGAAGCTTTCTTT.

V usage is TRBV7-2 and J usage is TRBJ2-1; a weak D match, TRBD1 (6 bases). The CDR3 runs to 14 residues. Trimming removed 2 bases from V and 2 bases from J, with 7 bases in between. Germline values: CDR1 SGHTA, CDR2 FQGNSA. The CDR3 bases are TGTGCCAGCAGCTTAACAGGGACCTACAATGAGCAGTTCTTC. Encoded protein: CASSLTGTYNEQFF. The full variable domain, with the rest looked up from reference TRBV7-2 and TRBJ2-1, is GAGVSQSPSNKVTEKGKDVELRCDPISGHTALYWYRQSLGQGLEFLIYFQGNSAPDKSGLPSDRFSAERTGGSVSTLTIQRTQQEDSAVYLCASSLTGTYNEQFFGPGTRLTVL.

The chain carries TRBV27 and TRBJ1-2; 8 nucleotides agree with TRBD1. The germline gives CDR1 MNHEY, CDR2 SMNVEV (reference sequence). V lost 6 bases to trimming and J lost 3 bases; unmatched junction nucleotides: 6. CDR3 size: 14 residues. This chain's CDR3 is CASRTPTGDYGYTF. The DNA for the CDR3 is TGTGCCAGCAGAACCCCGACAGGGGACTATGGCTACACCTTC.

The V and J genes are TRBV2 and TRBJ1-1; the match to TRBD1 covers 7 bases. After removal of 5 bases from V and 0 bases from J, the junction contained 6 bases not matched to a gene. From germline, CDR1 is SNHLY and CDR2 FYNNEI. The CDR3 runs 15 residues. DNA for the CDR3: TGTGCCAGCAGTAAGACAGGGTCCGTGAACACTGAAGCTTTCTTT. Protein product: CASSKTGSVNTEAFF.

The rearrangement uses TRBV29-1 and TRBJ2-3, with a tentative D call TRBD1 (6 bases). V dropped 7 bases and J dropped 0 bases, with 14 bases sitting between them. The CDR3 has 14 amino acids. Germline CDR1 is SQVTM and CDR2 is ANQGSEA. CDR3 protein: CSAATGHSTDTQYF. The DNA for the CDR3 is TGCAGCGCTGCCACGGGACATAGCACAGATACGCAGTATTTT.

The chain employs TRBV5-1 and TRBJ2-3, with a weak D call TRBD1 (5 bases). The CDR3 is made up of 14 amino acids. The germline V and J ends were trimmed by 2 bases and 1 base, with 8 bases remaining between them. CDR1 is SGHRS, CDR2 YFSETQ, per germline. CDR3 sequence (DNA): TGCGCCAGCAGCTTTGACAGAGGCACAGATACGCAGTATTTT. It specifies CASSFDRGTDTQYF.

The chain has TRBV15 and TRBJ1-3; D is unclear. Trimming removed 0 bases at V and 0 bases at J, with 12 bases between. This CDR3 region has 17 residues. CDR1 LNHNV and CDR2 YYDKDF come from the germline V gene (reference sequence). Here the CDR3 reads CATSRESQLLSGNTIYF. As DNA, the CDR3 is TGTGCCACCAGCAGAGAAAGCCAACTCCTCTCTGGAAACACCATATATTTT.

The sample holds one count of this clone. The V and J genes are TRBV4-1 and TRBJ1-5, with a possible D match to TRBD1 (6 bases). CDR1 is MGHRA and CDR2 is YSYEKL in the germline V gene. The CDR3 spans 15 residues. The V gene lost 0 bases and the J gene lost 4 bases, with 10 bases spanning the gap. The CDR3 here is CASSQEDRRNQPQHF. The CDR3 nucleotides are TGCGCCAGCAGCCAAGAGGACAGACGTAATCAGCCCCAGCATTTT.

This chain links TRBV18 with TRBJ2-7, with D tentatively TRBD2 (6 bases). Germline V CDR1 and CDR2: KGHSH, LQKENI. This CDR3 contains 15 residues. Trimming pared 5 bases from V and 5 bases from J, leaving 19 bases between. This chain's CDR3 is CASSTLATSGNEQYF. The CDR3 DNA sequence: TGTGCCAGCTCAACTCTAGCGACCAGTGGCAACGAGCAGTACTTC.

DNA for the CDR3: TGTGCCAGCAGCTTCGGGTCCGTCGCAACAGATACGCAGTATTTT. Protein sequence: CASSFGSVATDTQYF. The genes are TRBV5-4 and TRBJ2-3, with D uncertain. This CDR3 spans 15 amino acids. The V end lost 2 bases, the J end lost 3 bases, and 13 bases lay between the germline ends. From germline, CDR1 is SGHNT and CDR2 YYREEE (reference sequence).

This clone was detected once. CDR3 DNA sequence: TGTGCCAGCAGCTCAGACGGAGGGGCAGATACGCAGTATTTT. Translated: CASSSDGGADTQYF. The chain carries TRBV11-3 and TRBJ2-3; possibly TRBD2 for D (6 bases). This CDR3 is built from 14 residues. Trimming pared 4 bases from V and 4 bases from J, leaving 12 bases between. Per the germline V gene, CDR1 is SGHNT and CDR2 is YENEEA.

The chain joins TRBV10-3 to TRBJ2-5; 9 bases are a match to TRBD1. Germline CDR1 is ENHRY and CDR2 is SYGVKD. Trimming took 5 bases from V and 2 from J; bases not matched to a gene: 9. The CDR3 is made up of 16 amino acids. CDR3 nucleotides: TGTGCCATCAGTACAGGGGGCCGGGACGGACAAGAGACCCAGTACTTC. It encodes CAISTGGRDGQETQYF.

This clone was detected a few times. This chain joins TRBV2 and TRBJ2-3; D unresolved. Germline V CDR1 and CDR2: SNHLY, FYNNEI. Trimming removed 4 bases from V and 2 bases from J, with 4 bases in between. The CDR3 extends over 12 amino acids. CDR3 sequence (DNA): TGTGCCAGCAGTGGAGACACAGATACGCAGTATTTT. It encodes CASSGDTDTQYF.

The chain combines TRBV3-1 (or the pseudogene TRBV3-2) with TRBJ2-7; no clear D. This CDR3 spans 14 amino acids. The V gene lost 1 base and the J gene lost 4 bases, with 11 bases spanning the gap. The germline V gene encodes CDR1 LGHDT and CDR2 YNNKEL (reference sequence). The CDR3 nucleotides are TGTGCCAGCAGCCAAGCTGAACCACAATACGAGCAGTACTTC. Protein: CASSQAEPQYEQYF.

The rearrangement uses TRBV7-2 and TRBJ2-7; 11 nucleotides line up with TRBD2. Trimming at V came to 5 bases and at J to 0 bases, leaving 6 bases not matched to a gene. The CDR3 contains 16 residues. Germline CDR1 and CDR2: SGHTA and FQGNSA. The CDR3 DNA reads as TGTGCCAGCAGCCCAGGGACTAGCGGAAGCTCCTACGAGCAGTACTTC. This gives the protein CASSPGTSGSSYEQYF.

CDR3 nucleotide sequence: TGCGCCAGCAGCCAGGGACTAGCGGGAGCCTACGAGCAGTACTTC. Amino acid sequence: CASSQGLAGAYEQYF. V gene TRBV4-1 combines with J gene TRBJ2-7, with TRBD2 identical over 14 bases. The CDR3 has 15 residues. Losses at the gene ends were 3 bases for V and 2 bases for J; bases not matched to a gene: 0. In germline, CDR1 is MGHRA, CDR2 YSYEKL.

This clone was seen only a few times. The rearrangement links TRBV6-5 to TRBJ1-1, with D unclear. The CDR3 consists of 11 residues. Trimming stripped 6 bases from V and 7 bases from J, with 9 bases between. Germline V gene sequence: CDR1 MNHEY, CDR2 SVGAGI. The CDR3 coding sequence is TGTGCCAGCAGCTTTAGCCTTGAAGCTTTCTTT. Translated, it gives CASSFSLEAFF.

This chain links TRBV9 with TRBJ2-2; D unclear. Looked up from germline, CDR1 is SGDLS and CDR2 is YYNGEE. V gave up 0 bases and J gave up 4 bases, with 4 bases separating them. There are 13 residues in the CDR3. CDR3 nucleotide sequence: TGTGCCAGCAGCGTAGTAATCACCGGGGAGCTGTTTTTT. Amino acids: CASSVVITGELFF.

The chain carries TRBV4-1 and TRBJ2-7; TRBD2 matches 9 bases. From germline, CDR1 is MGHRA and CDR2 YSYEKL. The V gene end was trimmed by 2 bases and the J gene end by 6 bases; junction bases not matched to a gene: 5. This CDR3 has 14 amino acids. The CDR3 coding sequence is TGCGCCAGCAGCCAACTCGGACTAGCGACCGAGCAGTACTTC. Protein product: CASSQLGLATEQYF.